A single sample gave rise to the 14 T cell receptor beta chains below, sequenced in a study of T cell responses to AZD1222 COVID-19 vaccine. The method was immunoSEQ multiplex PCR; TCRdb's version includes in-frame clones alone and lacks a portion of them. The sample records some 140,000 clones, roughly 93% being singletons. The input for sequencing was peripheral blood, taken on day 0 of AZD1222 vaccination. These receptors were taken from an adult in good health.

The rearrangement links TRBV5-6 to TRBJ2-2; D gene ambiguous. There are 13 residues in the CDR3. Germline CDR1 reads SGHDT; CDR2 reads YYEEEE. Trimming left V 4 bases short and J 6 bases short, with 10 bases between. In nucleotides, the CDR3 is TGTGCCAGCAGCAGGATCCCGTCCGGGGAGCTGTTTTTT. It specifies CASSRIPSGELFF.

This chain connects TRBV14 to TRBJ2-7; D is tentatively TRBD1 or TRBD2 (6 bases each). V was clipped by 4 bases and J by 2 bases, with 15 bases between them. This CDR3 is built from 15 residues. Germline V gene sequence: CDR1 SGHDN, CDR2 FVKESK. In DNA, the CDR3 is TGTGCCAGCAGCCTAGGGGGGACCCAACCCTACGAGCAGTACTTC. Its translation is CASSLGGTQPYEQYF. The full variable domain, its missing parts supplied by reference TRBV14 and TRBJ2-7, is EAGVTQFPSHSVIEKGQTVTLRCDPISGHDNLYWYRRVMGKEIKFLLHFVKESKQDESGMPNNRFLAERTGGTYSTLKVQPAELEDSGVYFCASSLGGTQPYEQYFGPGTRLTVT.

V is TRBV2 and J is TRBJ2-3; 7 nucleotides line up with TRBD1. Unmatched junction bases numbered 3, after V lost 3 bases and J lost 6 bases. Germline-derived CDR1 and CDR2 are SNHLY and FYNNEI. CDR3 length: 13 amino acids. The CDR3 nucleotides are TGTGCCAGCAGTGAGACAGGGCGGGATACGCAGTATTTT. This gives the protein CASSETGRDTQYF.

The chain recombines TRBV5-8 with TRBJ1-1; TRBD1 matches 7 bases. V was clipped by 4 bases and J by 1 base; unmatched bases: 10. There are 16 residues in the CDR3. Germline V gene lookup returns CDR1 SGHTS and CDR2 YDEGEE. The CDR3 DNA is TGTGCCAGCAGCGTCCGGGACAGAAGACAGAACACTGAAGCTTTCTTT. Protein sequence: CASSVRDRRQNTEAFF.

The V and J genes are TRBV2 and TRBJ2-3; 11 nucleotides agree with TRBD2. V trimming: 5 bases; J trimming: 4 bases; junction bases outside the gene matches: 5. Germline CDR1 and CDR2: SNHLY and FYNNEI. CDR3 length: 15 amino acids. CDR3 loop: CASSSLAGGPDTQYF. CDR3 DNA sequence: TGTGCCAGCAGTTCCCTAGCGGGGGGCCCAGATACGCAGTATTTT.

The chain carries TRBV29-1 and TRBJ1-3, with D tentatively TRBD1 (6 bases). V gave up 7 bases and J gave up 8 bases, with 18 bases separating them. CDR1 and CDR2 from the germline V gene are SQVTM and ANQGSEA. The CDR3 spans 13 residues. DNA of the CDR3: TGCAGCGGCGCACAGGGAATAGGGGACACCATATATTTT. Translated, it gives CSGAQGIGDTIYF.

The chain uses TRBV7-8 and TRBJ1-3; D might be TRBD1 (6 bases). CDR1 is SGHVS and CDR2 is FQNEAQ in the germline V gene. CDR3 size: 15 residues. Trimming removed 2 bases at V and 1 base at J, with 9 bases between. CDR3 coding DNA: TGTGCCAGCAGCTTAAGTAGGGGGTCTGGAAACACCATATATTTT. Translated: CASSLSRGSGNTIYF.

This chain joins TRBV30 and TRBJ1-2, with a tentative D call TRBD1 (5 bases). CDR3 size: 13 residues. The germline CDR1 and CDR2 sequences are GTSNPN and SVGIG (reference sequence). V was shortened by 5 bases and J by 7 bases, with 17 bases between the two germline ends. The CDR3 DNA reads TGTGCCTGGCGGCCAGGGCGCGGCCGTGGCTACACCTTC. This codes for CAWRPGRGRGYTF.

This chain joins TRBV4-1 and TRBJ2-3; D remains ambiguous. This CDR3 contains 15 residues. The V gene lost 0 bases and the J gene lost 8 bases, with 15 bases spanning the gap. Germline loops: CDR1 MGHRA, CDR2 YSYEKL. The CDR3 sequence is CASSQERLGGGTQYF. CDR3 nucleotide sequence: TGCGCCAGCAGCCAAGAGCGGCTAGGTGGCGGTACGCAGTATTTT.

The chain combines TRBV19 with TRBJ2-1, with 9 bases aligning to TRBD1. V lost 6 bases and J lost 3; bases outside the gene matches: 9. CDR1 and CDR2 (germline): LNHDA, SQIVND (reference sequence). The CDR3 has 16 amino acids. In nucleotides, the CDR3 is TGTGCCAGTAGCCGACCGGGGACAGGGATCTACAATGAGCAGTTCTTC. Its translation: CASSRPGTGIYNEQFF.

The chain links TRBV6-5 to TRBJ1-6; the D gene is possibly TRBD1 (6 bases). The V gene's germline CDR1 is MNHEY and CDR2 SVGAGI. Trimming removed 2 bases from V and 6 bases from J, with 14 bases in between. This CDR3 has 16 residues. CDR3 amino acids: CASSYEGGNSNSPLHF. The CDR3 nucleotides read TGTGCCAGCAGTTACGAGGGGGGGAACTCTAATTCACCCCTCCACTTT.

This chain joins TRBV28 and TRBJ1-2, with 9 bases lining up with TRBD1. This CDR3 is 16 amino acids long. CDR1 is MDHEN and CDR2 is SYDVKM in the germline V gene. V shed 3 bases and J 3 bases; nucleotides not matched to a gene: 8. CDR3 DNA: TGTGCCAGCAGTTTGGGGGACAGGGATTTCTACTATGGCTACACCTTC. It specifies CASSLGDRDFYYGYTF.

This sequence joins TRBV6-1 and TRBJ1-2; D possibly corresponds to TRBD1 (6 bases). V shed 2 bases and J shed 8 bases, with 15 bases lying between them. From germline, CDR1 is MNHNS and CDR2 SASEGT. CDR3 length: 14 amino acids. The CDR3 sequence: CASSETRPDRGYTF. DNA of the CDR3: TGTGCCAGCAGTGAAACCCGTCCGGACAGAGGCTACACCTTC.

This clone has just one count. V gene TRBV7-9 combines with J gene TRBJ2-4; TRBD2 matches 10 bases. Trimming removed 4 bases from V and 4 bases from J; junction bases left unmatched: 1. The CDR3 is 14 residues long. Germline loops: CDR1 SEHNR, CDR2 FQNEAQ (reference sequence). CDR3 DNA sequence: TGTGCCAGCAGCTCTAGCGGGAGTAAAAACATTCAGTACTTC. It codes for CASSSSGSKNIQYF.